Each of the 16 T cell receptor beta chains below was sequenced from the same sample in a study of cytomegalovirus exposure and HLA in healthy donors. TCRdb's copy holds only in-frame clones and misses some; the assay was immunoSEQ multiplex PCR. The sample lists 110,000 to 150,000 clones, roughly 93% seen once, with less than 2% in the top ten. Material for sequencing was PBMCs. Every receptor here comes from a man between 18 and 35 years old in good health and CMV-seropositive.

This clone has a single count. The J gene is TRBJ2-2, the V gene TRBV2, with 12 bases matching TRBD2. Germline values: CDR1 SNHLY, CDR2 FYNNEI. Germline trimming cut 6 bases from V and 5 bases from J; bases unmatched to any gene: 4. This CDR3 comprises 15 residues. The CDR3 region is CASRDGTSGTGELFF. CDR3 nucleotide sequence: TGTGCCAGCAGGGACGGGACTAGCGGGACCGGGGAGCTGTTTTTT.

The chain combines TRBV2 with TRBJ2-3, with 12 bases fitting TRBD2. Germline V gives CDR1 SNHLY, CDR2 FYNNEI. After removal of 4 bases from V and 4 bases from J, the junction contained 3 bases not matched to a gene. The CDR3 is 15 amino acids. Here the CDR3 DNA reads TGTGCCAGCAGTGCTAGCGGGAGGGGGGCAGATACGCAGTATTTT. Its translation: CASSASGRGADTQYF.

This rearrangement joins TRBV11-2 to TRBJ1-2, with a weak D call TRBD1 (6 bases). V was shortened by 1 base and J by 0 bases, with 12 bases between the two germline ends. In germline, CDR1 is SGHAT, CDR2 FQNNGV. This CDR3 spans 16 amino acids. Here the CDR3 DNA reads TGTGCCAGCAGCTTAGTGGGGACATTTTCTAACTATGGCTACACCTTC. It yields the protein CASSLVGTFSNYGYTF.

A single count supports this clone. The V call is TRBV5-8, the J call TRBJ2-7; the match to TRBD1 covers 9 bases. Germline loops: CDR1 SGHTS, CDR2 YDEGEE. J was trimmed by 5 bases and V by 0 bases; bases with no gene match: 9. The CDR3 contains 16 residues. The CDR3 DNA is TGTGCCAGCAGCTTGGGTTGGACAGGGGACACTCACGAGCAGTACTTC. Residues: CASSLGWTGDTHEQYF.

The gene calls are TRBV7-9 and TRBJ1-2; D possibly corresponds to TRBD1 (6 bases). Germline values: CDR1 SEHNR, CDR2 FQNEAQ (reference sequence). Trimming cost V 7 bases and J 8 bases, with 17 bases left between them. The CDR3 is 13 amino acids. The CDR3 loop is CASTQDSPSGYTF. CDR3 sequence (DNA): TGTGCCAGCACCCAGGACAGTCCTTCCGGCTACACCTTC.

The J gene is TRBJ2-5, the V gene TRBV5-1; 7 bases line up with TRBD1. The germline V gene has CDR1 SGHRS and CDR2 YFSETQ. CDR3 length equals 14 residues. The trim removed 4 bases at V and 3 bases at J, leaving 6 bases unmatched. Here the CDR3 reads CASSPGQYEETQYF. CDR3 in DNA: TGCGCCAGCAGCCCGGGACAGTATGAAGAGACCCAGTACTTC.

CDR3 DNA sequence: TGTGCCAGCAATTACAGGGGACGGGAAAAACTGTTTTTT. It specifies CASNYRGREKLFF. The genes are TRBV28 and TRBJ1-4, with 7 bases matching TRBD1. Germline CDR1 is MDHEN and CDR2 is SYDVKM. The CDR3 is 13 amino acids. The ends lost 7 bases at V and 8 bases at J; junction bases unmatched: 7.

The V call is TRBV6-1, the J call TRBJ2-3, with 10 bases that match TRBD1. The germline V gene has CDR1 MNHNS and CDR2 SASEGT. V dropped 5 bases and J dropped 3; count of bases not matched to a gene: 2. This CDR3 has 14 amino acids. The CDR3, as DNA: TGTGCCAGCAGTCCGGGACAGGGGACAGATACGCAGTATTTT. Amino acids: CASSPGQGTDTQYF.

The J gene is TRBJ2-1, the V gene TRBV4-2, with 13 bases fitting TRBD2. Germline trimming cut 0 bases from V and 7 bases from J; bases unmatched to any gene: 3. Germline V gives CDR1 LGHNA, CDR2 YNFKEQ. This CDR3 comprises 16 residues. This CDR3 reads CASSQEGLAGVNEQFF. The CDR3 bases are TGTGCCAGCAGCCAAGAAGGACTAGCGGGAGTTAATGAGCAGTTCTTC.

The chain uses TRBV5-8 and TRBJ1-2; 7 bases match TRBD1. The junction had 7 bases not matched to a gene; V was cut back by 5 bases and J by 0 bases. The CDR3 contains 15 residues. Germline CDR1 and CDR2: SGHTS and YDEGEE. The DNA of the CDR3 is TGTGCCAGCAGGAAGAGGGGGCAGGCTAACTATGGCTACACCTTC. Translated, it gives CASRKRGQANYGYTF.

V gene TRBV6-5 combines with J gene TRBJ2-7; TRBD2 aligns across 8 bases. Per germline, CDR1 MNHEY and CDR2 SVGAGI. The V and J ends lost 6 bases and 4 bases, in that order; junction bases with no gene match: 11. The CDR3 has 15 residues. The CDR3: CASSALGRDTYEQYF. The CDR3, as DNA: TGTGCCAGCAGCGCTCTCGGGAGGGATACGTACGAGCAGTACTTC.

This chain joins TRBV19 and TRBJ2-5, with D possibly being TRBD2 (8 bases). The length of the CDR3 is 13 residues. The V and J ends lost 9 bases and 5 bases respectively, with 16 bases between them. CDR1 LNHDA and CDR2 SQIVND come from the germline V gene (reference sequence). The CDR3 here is CASREGAEETQYF. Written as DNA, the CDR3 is TGTGCCAGCCGGGAGGGGGCCGAGGAGACCCAGTACTTC.

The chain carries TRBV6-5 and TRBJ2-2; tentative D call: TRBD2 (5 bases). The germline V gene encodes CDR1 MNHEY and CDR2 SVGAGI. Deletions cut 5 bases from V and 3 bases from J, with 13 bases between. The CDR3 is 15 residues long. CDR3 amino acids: CASSTKRSYTGELFF. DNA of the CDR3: TGTGCCAGCAGTACCAAGCGGAGTTACACCGGGGAGCTGTTTTTT.

The CDR3 DNA reads as TGTGCCAGCAACAGCGGGGTCCCAAGCGAGCAGTACTTC. Translation: CASNSGVPSEQYF. V usage is TRBV27 and J usage is TRBJ2-7, with 7 bases fitting TRBD2. CDR1 is MNHEY and CDR2 is SMNVEV in the germline V gene (reference sequence). V shed 7 bases and J 6 bases; nucleotides not matched to a gene: 9. The CDR3 sequence is 13 residues long.

CDR3 loop: CASSGGQLSYNEQFF. In DNA, the CDR3 is TGTGCCAGCAGCGGGGGACAGCTTTCCTACAATGAGCAGTTCTTC. The chain employs TRBV9 and TRBJ2-1; 7 bases are a match to TRBD1. V lost 3 bases and J lost 1; bases outside the gene matches: 4. This CDR3 has 15 residues. Germline V gene data show CDR1 as SGDLS and CDR2 as YYNGEE. The whole variable domain, remainder taken from reference TRBV9 and TRBJ2-1, is DSGVTQTPKHLITATGQRVTLRCSPRSGDLSVYWYQQSLDQGLQFLIQYYNGEERAKGNILERFSAQQFPDLHSELNLSSLELGDSALYFCASSGGQLSYNEQFFGPGTRLTVL.

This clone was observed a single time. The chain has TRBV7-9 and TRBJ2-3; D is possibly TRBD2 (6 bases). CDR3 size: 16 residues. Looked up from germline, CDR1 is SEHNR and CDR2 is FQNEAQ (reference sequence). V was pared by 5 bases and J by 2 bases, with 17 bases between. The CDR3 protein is CASSLPRGTATDTQYF. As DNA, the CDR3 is TGTGCCAGCAGCCTTCCTCGGGGGACGGCCACAGATACGCAGTATTTT.